This T cell receptor beta chain was observed in a study of cytomegalovirus exposure and HLA in healthy donors. The study's findings and limits: Association of some 18,000 TCR beta sequences with HLA alleles was found at 0.05 false discovery rate in a later analysis. The authors confirmed in vitro that three CMV-associated chains were specific for CMV antigens.

Trimming took off 4 bases at V and 3 bases at J, with 15 bases between the two ends. CDR3 length: 15 residues. CDR1 is SEHNR, CDR2 FQNEAQ, per germline (reference sequence). PCR primers comprised 60 Vbeta and 13 Jbeta primers. Produced via immunoSEQ multiplex PCR; TCRdb's table is partial and in-frame only. This table has about 130,000 clones, around 77% appearing once. There are a few counts of this clone. The target antigen is unknown. V is TRBV7-9 and J is TRBJ1-2, with a weak D call TRBD1 (6 bases). This receptor was taken from a young man in good health and CMV-seronegative. The sequenced material came from PBMCs. CDR3 residues: CASSSEQGLDYGYTF. The DNA of the CDR3 is TGTGCCAGCAGCTCCGAACAGGGATTAGACTATGGCTACACCTTC.